Sequencing of this T cell receptor (beta chain) was carried out in a study of T cell clones after liver transplantation. Study overall: Samples came from ITN030ST, which attempted immunosuppression withdrawal within 2 years of liver transplantation. Apart from a few HCV-positive recipients, transplants were for non-autoimmune, non-viral reasons.

V was clipped by 3 bases and J by 0 bases; unmatched bases: 3. CDR1 SGDLS and CDR2 YYNGEE come from the germline V gene. The CDR3 is 16 amino acids. A word on this clone: The antigen remains unidentified.

Study-wide results and caveats: The donor-reactive repertoire was only partly measurable in two subjects, lacking donor cells.

The method was immunoSEQ multiplex PCR; TCRdb's version includes in-frame clones alone and lacks a portion of them. The top ten clones hold roughly an eighth of a sample with 50,000 or so clones, 86% of them seen once. The material sequenced was CD8+ T cells from blood, taken 12 months after liver transplant. The J gene is TRBJ1-4, the V gene TRBV9, with 9 bases identical to TRBD1. The receptor's source is a human patient who received a liver transplant. Some T cells here may be from the graft donor. As DNA, the CDR3 is TGTGCCAGCAGCGCCACAGGGGGCCCAACTAATGAAAAACTGTTTTTT. It yields the protein CASSATGGPTNEKLFF. Filled out from reference TRBV9 and TRBJ1-4, the complete variable domain reads DSGVTQTPKHLITATGQRVTLRCSPRSGDLSVYWYQQSLDQGLQFLIQYYNGEERAKGNILERFSAQQFPDLHSELNLSSLELGDSALYFCASSATGGPTNEKLFFGSGTQLSVL.